These 17 T cell receptor beta chains were sequenced from one sample in a study of Ad26.COV2.S vaccination and SARS-CoV-2 variants. Here immunoSEQ multiplex PCR was the method, and the copy in TCRdb shows in-frame clones only, minus some. The sample lists under 600,000 clones, about nine tenths occurring once. Treatment indicated: 19 received Ad26.COV2.S at low or high dose, single or two shots; about five received placebo; per-sample allocation not given. The samples were gathered on day 63 after the first injection of vaccine or placebo. Sequencing used peripheral blood, obtained in a trial of Ad26.COV2.S vaccine versus placebo. These TCRs come from a person between 18 and 59 years old who received the Ad26.COV2.S COVID-19 vaccine or a placebo.

The chain carries TRBV25-1 and TRBJ1-2; D remains unclear. The CDR3 covers 14 residues. The germline V and J ends were trimmed by 1 base and 6 bases, with 12 bases remaining between them. Germline V gene lookup returns CDR1 MGHDK and CDR2 SYGVNS. CDR3 coding DNA: TGTGCCAGCAGTGAATCGCGACAAGACCATGGCTACACCTTC. Translating it yields CASSESRQDHGYTF.

The chain uses TRBV5-1 and TRBJ2-5; D is perhaps TRBD2 (5 bases). Trimming stripped 3 bases from V and 7 bases from J, with 16 bases between. Germline-derived CDR1 and CDR2 are SGHRS and YFSETQ. The CDR3 covers 14 residues. The CDR3 spells CASSYGPLAGTQYF. In DNA, the CDR3 is TGCGCCAGCAGCTACGGACCCCTGGCGGGGACCCAGTACTTC.

This clone is a singleton in its sample. The rearrangement joins TRBV20-1 to TRBJ2-1; maybe TRBD2 (6 bases). This CDR3 region has 13 residues. Germline V CDR1 and CDR2: DFQATT, SNEGSKA (reference sequence). The V end was cut by 3 bases, the J end by 7 bases, with 13 bases between. CDR3 coding DNA: TGCAGTGCTAGTTACGCAGGGAGGAATGAGCAGTTCTTC. Translation: CSASYAGRNEQFF.

The CDR3 sequence is CASSLTQTSIETQYF. For the CDR3, the DNA is TGTGCCAGCAGCTTAACTCAGACTAGCATAGAGACCCAGTACTTC. The rearrangement links TRBV7-3 to TRBJ2-5; 7 bases fit TRBD2. V shed 0 bases and J 4 bases; nucleotides not matched to a gene: 5. The CDR3 is 15 residues long. CDR1 and CDR2 (germline): SGHTA, FQGTGA.

The rearrangement links TRBV14 to TRBJ1-4, with a weak D call TRBD1 (5 bases). CDR3 length: 15 residues. Germline V CDR1 and CDR2: SGHDN, FVKESK. Trimming took off 3 bases at V and 8 bases at J, with 16 bases between the two ends. The DNA of the CDR3 is TGTGCCAGCAGCCAGGGACCTGGGGTCGACGAAAAACTGTTTTTT. It codes for CASSQGPGVDEKLFF.

The chain links TRBV6-5 to TRBJ1-6, with D possibly matching TRBD1 (6 bases). V shed 8 bases and J shed 7 bases, with 15 bases lying between them. The CDR3 has 14 residues. Germline CDR1 MNHEY, CDR2 SVGAGI. CDR3 DNA: TGTGCCAGCCTCGGACAGAGTTTGAATTCACCCCTCCACTTT. This translates into CASLGQSLNSPLHF.

J is TRBJ1-3 and V is TRBV18; D gene ambiguous. This CDR3 is built from 16 residues. CDR1 is KGHSH, CDR2 LQKENI, per germline. The V end lost 2 bases, the J end lost 0 bases, and 11 bases lay between the germline ends. The CDR3 sequence is CASSPWAGDSGNTIYF. CDR3 in DNA: TGTGCCAGCTCACCATGGGCGGGAGACTCTGGAAACACCATATATTTT.

This clone was picked up a small number of times. The chain is built from TRBV6-5 and TRBJ1-6; D may be TRBD1 (5 bases). CDR1 and CDR2 (germline): MNHEY, SVGAGI. Trimming left V 6 bases short and J 6 bases short, with 12 bases between. The CDR3 consists of 14 residues. The chain's CDR3 is CASSWNRINSPLHF. The CDR3 DNA follows: TGTGCCAGCAGCTGGAACAGGATTAATTCACCCCTCCACTTT.

This chain uses TRBV4-2 with TRBJ2-3; 8 nucleotides line up with TRBD1. Germline V gives CDR1 LGHNA, CDR2 YNFKEQ. The CDR3 loop spans 16 amino acids. V dropped 4 bases and J dropped 0; count of bases not matched to a gene: 6. The CDR3 DNA sequence: TGTGCCAGCAGCCCTGGGGACAGGACAAGCACAGATACGCAGTATTTT. This translates into CASSPGDRTSTDTQYF.

Regarding this clone: This sample includes further DNA sequences coding for the same CDR3. The chain has TRBV6-5 and TRBJ2-7; D is unclear. The V and J ends lost 2 bases and 3 bases respectively, with 2 bases between them. CDR3 length: 11 residues. Germline assignment: CDR1 MNHEY and CDR2 SVGAGI. DNA for the CDR3: TGTGCCAGCAGTTACCTCTACGAGCAGTACTTC. Translation: CASSYLYEQYF.

The genes are TRBV28 and TRBJ1-5, with D hard to call. V was trimmed by 5 bases and J by 0 bases, leaving 5 bases between them. This CDR3 comprises 13 residues. CDR1 and CDR2 from the germline V gene are MDHEN and SYDVKM. The CDR3 DNA follows: TGTGCCAGCAGTCCCATTAGCAATCAGCCCCAGCATTTT. Translated: CASSPISNQPQHF. Full variable domain (rest looked up from reference TRBV28 and TRBJ1-5): DVKVTQSSRYLVKRTGEKVFLECVQDMDHENMFWYRQDPGLGLRLIYFSYDVKMKEKGDIPEGYSVSREKKERFSLILESASTNQTSMYLCASSPISNQPQHFGDGTRLSIL.

The chain has TRBV6-5 and TRBJ2-1, with D unclear. The CDR3 length is 14 residues. Germline lookup yields CDR1 MNHEY and CDR2 SVGAGI. Trimming left V 3 bases short and J 10 bases short, with 16 bases between. The CDR3 sequence is CASSYTAGVEEQFF. The CDR3, as DNA: TGTGCCAGCAGTTATACCGCTGGGGTCGAAGAGCAGTTCTTC.

This rearrangement joins TRBV18 to TRBJ2-2; D ambiguous. CDR1 and CDR2 from the germline V gene are KGHSH and LQKENI. V lost 6 bases and J lost 6, with 14 bases in between. The CDR3 consists of 14 residues. CDR3: CASSQSPSAGELFF. The CDR3 DNA is TGTGCCAGCTCTCAATCCCCTAGTGCCGGGGAGCTGTTTTTT.

This clone was picked up one time. The chain joins TRBV19 to TRBJ1-4; 8 bases match TRBD1. The V and J ends lost 4 bases and 8 bases, in that order; junction bases with no gene match: 9. CDR3 size: 15 residues. The germline V gene has CDR1 LNHDA and CDR2 SQIVND (reference sequence). The CDR3 bases are TGTGCCAGTAGTAAATGGGGGACAGGCACAGAAAAACTGTTTTTT. This sequence encodes CASSKWGTGTEKLFF.

This sequence joins TRBV7-2 and TRBJ1-1; no reliable D call. CDR1 is SGHTA and CDR2 is FQGNSA in the germline V gene. V was trimmed by 1 base and J by 5 bases, leaving 11 bases between them. The CDR3 runs to 14 residues. DNA for the CDR3: TGTGCCAGCAGCTTAGATCCCGGGAAGACTGAAGCTTTCTTT. Amino acids: CASSLDPGKTEAFF.

The chain employs TRBV7-8 and TRBJ1-5, with TRBD1 as a possible D gene (6 bases). The germline gives CDR1 SGHVS, CDR2 FQNEAQ. The CDR3 sequence is 13 residues long. Trimming pared 4 bases from V and 4 bases from J, leaving 8 bases between. CDR3 sequence reads: CASSSTGNQPQHF. The DNA of the CDR3 is TGTGCCAGCAGCTCGACAGGTAATCAGCCCCAGCATTTT. The variable domain in full, completed from reference TRBV7-8 and TRBJ1-5, reads GAGVSQSPRYKVAKRGQDVALRCDPISGHVSLFWYQQALGQGPEFLTYFQNEAQLDKSGLPSDRFFAERPEGSVSTLKIQRTQQEDSAVYLCASSSTGNQPQHFGDGTRLSIL.

V gene TRBV19 combines with J gene TRBJ1-5, with TRBD1 as a possible D gene (5 bases). This CDR3 has 16 amino acids. Germline loops: CDR1 LNHDA, CDR2 SQIVND (reference sequence). V dropped 0 bases and J dropped 2 bases, with 11 bases sitting between them. The CDR3 here is CASSIDQGSGNQPQHF. CDR3 in DNA: TGTGCCAGTAGTATAGATCAGGGTTCGGGCAATCAGCCCCAGCATTTT.